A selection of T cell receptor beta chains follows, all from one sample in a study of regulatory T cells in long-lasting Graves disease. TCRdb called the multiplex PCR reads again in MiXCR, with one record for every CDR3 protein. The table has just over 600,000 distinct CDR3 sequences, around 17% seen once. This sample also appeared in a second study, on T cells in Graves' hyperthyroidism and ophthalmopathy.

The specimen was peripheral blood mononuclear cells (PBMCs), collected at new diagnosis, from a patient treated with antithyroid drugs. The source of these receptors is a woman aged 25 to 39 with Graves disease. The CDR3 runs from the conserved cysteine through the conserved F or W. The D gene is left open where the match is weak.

CDR3aa: CATIPLRGAGGNTEAFF
d_gene: .
v_gene: TRBV19

CDR3aa: CASSLETSGRYEQYF
d_gene: TRBD2
v_gene: TRBV28

CDR3aa: CASSLGSGLSYEQYF
d_gene: .
v_gene: TRBV7-2

CDR3aa: CASSALLGGSYNEQFF
d_gene: TRBD2
v_gene: TRBV6-1

CDR3aa: CASSEVIAGDEQYF
d_gene: TRBD2
v_gene: TRBV2

CDR3aa: CASSLDQAGRSPYNEQFF
d_gene: .
v_gene: TRBV5-5

CDR3aa: CASSEVGATNEKLFF
d_gene: .
v_gene: TRBV6-1

CDR3aa: CAIASNVNQPQHF
d_gene: .
v_gene: TRBV10-3

CDR3aa: CASSEYRGRVPQHF
d_gene: TRBD1
v_gene: TRBV6-1

CDR3aa: CASSLTYGGINSPLHF
d_gene: .
v_gene: TRBV5-8

CDR3aa: CASSLETGAGELFF
d_gene: TRBD1
v_gene: TRBV6-9

CDR3aa: CASSPESSSYNEQFF
d_gene: .
v_gene: TRBV5-1

CDR3aa: CASSLVRGPGEKLFF
d_gene: .
v_gene: TRBV7-2

CDR3aa: CASSFRDRDLTSGNKDEQFF
d_gene: TRBD2
v_gene: TRBV12-3/TRBV12-4

CDR3aa: CASSPVYAGALGYGYTF
d_gene: .
v_gene: TRBV7-2